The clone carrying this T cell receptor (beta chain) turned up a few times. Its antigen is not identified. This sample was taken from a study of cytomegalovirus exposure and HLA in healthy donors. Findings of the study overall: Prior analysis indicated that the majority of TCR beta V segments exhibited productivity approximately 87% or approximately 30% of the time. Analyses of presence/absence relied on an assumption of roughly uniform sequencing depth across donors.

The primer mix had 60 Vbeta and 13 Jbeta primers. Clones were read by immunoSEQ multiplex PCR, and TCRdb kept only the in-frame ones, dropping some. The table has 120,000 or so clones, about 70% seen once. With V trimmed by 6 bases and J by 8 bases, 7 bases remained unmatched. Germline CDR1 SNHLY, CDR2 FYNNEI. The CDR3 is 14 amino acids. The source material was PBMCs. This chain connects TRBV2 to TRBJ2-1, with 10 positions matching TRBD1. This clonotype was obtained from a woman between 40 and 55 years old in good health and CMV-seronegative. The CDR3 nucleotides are TGTGCCAGCAGAACCGGACAGGGGGAGTATGAGCAGTTCTTC. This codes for CASRTGQGEYEQFF.